Listed below are T cell receptor beta chains from one sample, sequenced in a study of blood T cell repertoires in COVID-19. TCRdb's copy holds only in-frame clones and misses some; the assay was immunoSEQ multiplex PCR. The repertoire has 300,000 to 500,000 clones, around 90% of them found once; the top ten carry over 2%. The sequenced sample consisted of PBMCs or T cells enriched from blood (not recorded which). These receptors came from a woman aged 40-49 years with acute COVID-19. Both conserved end residues are trimmed from each CDR3. The D gene is left open where the match is weak. Rows give clone size only sometimes, using once, few, many, or a class for an expanded clone.

clone_size: NA; v_call: TRBV2; j_call: TRBJ2-1; d_call: TRBD2; cdr3_aa: ASRNDGGGVNEQF
clone_size: NA; v_call: TRBV12-3/TRBV12-4; j_call: TRBJ2-7; d_call: NA; cdr3_aa: ASSLGILVEQY
clone_size: NA; v_call: TRBV5-8; j_call: TRBJ2-2; d_call: TRBD2; cdr3_aa: ASSFKRLAGGSGELF
clone_size: NA; v_call: TRBV5-1; j_call: TRBJ1-5; d_call: TRBD1; cdr3_aa: ASSIGQEGQPQH
clone_size: NA; v_call: TRBV19; j_call: TRBJ1-2; d_call: TRBD1; cdr3_aa: ASRPDRDYGYT
clone_size: NA; v_call: TRBV11-2; j_call: TRBJ1-2; d_call: NA; cdr3_aa: ASSLGGLGYT
clone_size: NA; v_call: TRBV27; j_call: TRBJ1-1; d_call: TRBD1; cdr3_aa: ASTDAGTENTEAF
clone_size: NA; v_call: TRBV6-5; j_call: TRBJ1-1; d_call: NA; cdr3_aa: ASSYSEAGGAEAF
clone_size: NA; v_call: TRBV5-1; j_call: TRBJ1-6; d_call: NA; cdr3_aa: ASSPNSPLH
clone_size: few; v_call: TRBV19; j_call: TRBJ2-7; d_call: NA; cdr3_aa: ASSQGGRNEQY
clone_size: NA; v_call: TRBV5-1; j_call: TRBJ1-5; d_call: TRBD1; cdr3_aa: ASSLEGQGSNQPQH
clone_size: NA; v_call: TRBV7-6; j_call: TRBJ2-1; d_call: TRBD2; cdr3_aa: ASSLEGGLAGGPEQF
clone_size: NA; v_call: TRBV6-5; j_call: TRBJ1-2; d_call: TRBD1; cdr3_aa: ASRTITGEAGYT
clone_size: NA; v_call: TRBV7-8; j_call: TRBJ2-3; d_call: TRBD2; cdr3_aa: ASSPRLAGRTDTQY
clone_size: NA; v_call: TRBV27; j_call: TRBJ1-2; d_call: NA; cdr3_aa: ASSFRNPRGYGYT
clone_size: NA; v_call: TRBV19; j_call: TRBJ2-2; d_call: TRBD1; cdr3_aa: ASSLGTGGSSTGELF
clone_size: NA; v_call: TRBV13; j_call: TRBJ2-7; d_call: NA; cdr3_aa: ASRQTNSYEQY
clone_size: NA; v_call: TRBV2; j_call: TRBJ2-5; d_call: TRBD2; cdr3_aa: ASSEVSGYPGETQY
clone_size: once; v_call: TRBV11-2; j_call: TRBJ1-1; d_call: NA; cdr3_aa: ASSLDRDTEAF
clone_size: NA; v_call: TRBV11-2; j_call: TRBJ2-3; d_call: NA; cdr3_aa: ASSHKYTGDTQY
clone_size: once; v_call: TRBV3-1/TRBV3-2; j_call: TRBJ2-7; d_call: NA; cdr3_aa: ASSQGNPGEQY
clone_size: NA; v_call: TRBV2; j_call: TRBJ2-7; d_call: NA; cdr3_aa: ASSLRSYEQY
clone_size: NA; v_call: TRBV6-5; j_call: TRBJ1-5; d_call: NA; cdr3_aa: ASSYGWAGPQH
clone_size: few; v_call: TRBV9; j_call: TRBJ1-1; d_call: NA; cdr3_aa: ASSVAGWGSEAF
clone_size: NA; v_call: TRBV6-1; j_call: TRBJ1-2; d_call: TRBD1; cdr3_aa: ASSEAKTGGLRGYT
clone_size: NA; v_call: TRBV11-3; j_call: TRBJ2-7; d_call: TRBD1; cdr3_aa: ASSPGQGSDEQY
clone_size: NA; v_call: TRBV7-6; j_call: TRBJ2-2; d_call: TRBD1; cdr3_aa: ASSSRQGRDTGELF
clone_size: once; v_call: TRBV6-5; j_call: TRBJ1-1; d_call: NA; cdr3_aa: ASSYSFPDTEAF
clone_size: NA; v_call: TRBV2; j_call: TRBJ1-4; d_call: NA; cdr3_aa: ASVLPATNEKLF
clone_size: NA; v_call: TRBV7-8; j_call: TRBJ2-1; d_call: NA; cdr3_aa: ASSVQGPYNEQF
clone_size: once; v_call: TRBV9; j_call: TRBJ2-7; d_call: TRBD2; cdr3_aa: ASSVAGGGGYEQY
clone_size: NA; v_call: TRBV3-1/TRBV3-2; j_call: TRBJ2-7; d_call: NA; cdr3_aa: ASSQGTVSYEQY
clone_size: NA; v_call: TRBV6-5; j_call: TRBJ2-2; d_call: NA; cdr3_aa: ASSYFGGPGGELF
clone_size: once; v_call: TRBV3-1/TRBV3-2; j_call: TRBJ2-7; d_call: NA; cdr3_aa: ASSQGMDGGIYEQY
clone_size: NA; v_call: TRBV19; j_call: TRBJ2-3; d_call: NA; cdr3_aa: ASSIVESTDTQY
clone_size: NA; v_call: TRBV3-1/TRBV3-2; j_call: TRBJ2-7; d_call: TRBD2; cdr3_aa: ASSQESGTSGDYEQY
clone_size: NA; v_call: TRBV7-6; j_call: TRBJ1-5; d_call: NA; cdr3_aa: ASSLARAGNNQPQH
clone_size: NA; v_call: TRBV19; j_call: TRBJ2-5; d_call: NA; cdr3_aa: ASSIGQHGETQY
clone_size: NA; v_call: TRBV7-9; j_call: TRBJ1-2; d_call: TRBD1; cdr3_aa: ASRDGQAGGYT
clone_size: NA; v_call: TRBV29-1; j_call: TRBJ1-3; d_call: NA; cdr3_aa: SARRGARGNTIY
clone_size: once; v_call: TRBV5-6; j_call: TRBJ2-5; d_call: TRBD2; cdr3_aa: ASRRSPSGYQETQY
clone_size: few; v_call: TRBV29-1; j_call: TRBJ2-3; d_call: NA; cdr3_aa: SADRRLRGQRTDTQY
clone_size: NA; v_call: TRBV6-5; j_call: TRBJ1-5; d_call: NA; cdr3_aa: ASSDATGFNQPQH
clone_size: once; v_call: TRBV15; j_call: TRBJ2-5; d_call: TRBD1; cdr3_aa: ATSGFSPGQGRETQY
clone_size: NA; v_call: TRBV19; j_call: TRBJ1-5; d_call: NA; cdr3_aa: ASSIVLGSRSNQPQH
clone_size: NA; v_call: TRBV10-2; j_call: TRBJ2-5; d_call: TRBD2; cdr3_aa: ASSDRLAGAQETQY
clone_size: NA; v_call: TRBV5-1; j_call: TRBJ1-1; d_call: TRBD1; cdr3_aa: ASSTGQMNTEAF
clone_size: NA; v_call: TRBV29-1; j_call: TRBJ2-7; d_call: NA; cdr3_aa: SVEVLGSDEQY
clone_size: NA; v_call: TRBV6-5; j_call: TRBJ1-2; d_call: NA; cdr3_aa: ASSPAGVPYGYT